This TCR beta chain is from a study of Tregs in tolerant kidney transplant recipients. The study, taken as a whole, reports: The most relevant donor-specific Treg TCRbeta repertoire apparently came from expansion with activated donor B cells.

Only in-frame clones appear in the TCRdb table, and some are missing; sequencing was by immunoSEQ multiplex PCR. Of 200,000 to 300,000 clones listed, roughly 84% were seen once; the top ten hold roughly 0.67%. On this clone: Its specificity is unknown.

Sequencing was done on a sample of CD4+ T cells from blood. This receptor was obtained from a human donor in good health.

As DNA, the CDR3 is TGTGCCAGCAGCGTAGTATCGGGGACCGGGGAGCTGTTTTTT. This sequence encodes CASSVVSGTGELFF. V is TRBV9 and J is TRBJ2-2, with D possibly matching TRBD2 (5 bases). CDR3 length equals 14 residues. Trimming shortened V by 0 bases and J by 5 bases, and 8 bases separated the two germline ends. Germline assignment: CDR1 SGDLS and CDR2 YYNGEE.